The 28 T cell receptor beta chains presented below share a single source sample, sequenced in a study of regulatory T cells in long-lasting Graves disease. As to time point: persistent/refractory GD, antithyroid drugs over 5 years with positive TRAb. RNA isolated from PBMCs was used to make the TCR library. Construction of TCR beta libraries relied on iRepertoire HTBI primers and on Arm-PCR targeting CDR3 regions. TCRdb ran MiXCR on the multiplex PCR reads and lists one entry per CDR3 protein. This table has 500,000 to 800,000 distinct CDR3 sequences, about 30% appearing once. The input for sequencing was peripheral blood mononuclear cells (PBMCs), taken when the disease was refractory, from a patient treated with antithyroid drugs. The source is a female donor with Graves disease.

The chain combines TRBV12-3 or TRBV12-4 with TRBJ2-2; 7 nucleotides align to TRBD2. V was pared by 6 bases and J by 7 bases, with 8 bases of the junction left unmatched. The CDR3 length is 14 residues. CDR3 nucleotide sequence: TGTGCCAGCAGCAAAAGCGGGACGGTCGGGGAGCTGTTTTTT. Translating it yields CASSKSGTVGELFF.

This clonotype has just one count. The CDR3 spells CASSIRAANNSPLHF. Written as DNA, the CDR3 is TGTGCCAGCAGTATTCGGGCAGCAAATAATTCACCCCTCCACTTT. The chain carries TRBV2 and TRBJ1-6; D unclear. The germline V gene encodes CDR1 SNHLY and CDR2 FYNNEI. The length of the CDR3 is 15 residues. Trimming removed 5 bases from V and 5 bases from J, with 13 bases in between.

Only a few counts were recorded for this clonotype. The chain has TRBV19 and TRBJ1-2; weak D call: TRBD1 (6 bases). This CDR3 contains 17 residues. With 6 bases removed from V and 8 bases from J, the gap between germline ends came to 28 bases. The V gene's germline CDR1 is LNHDA and CDR2 SQIVND (reference sequence). The CDR3 DNA sequence: TGTGCCAGTAGCCGATCCCCGGACGACCCAGGGGTTAAAGGCTACACCTTC. Translated: CASSRSPDDPGVKGYTF.

In this sample, this clonotype turned up many times. The chain uses TRBV6-1 and TRBJ1-6, with 7 bases identical to TRBD1. J was trimmed by 10 bases and V by 6 bases; bases with no gene match: 12. Germline V lookup: CDR1 MNHNS, CDR2 SASEGT. There are 15 residues in the CDR3. DNA of the CDR3: TGTGCCAGCAGGCCGTCGGGAGGGGGCGTGTCACCCCTCCACTTT. This translates into CASRPSGGGVSPLHF.

Only a few counts were recorded for this clonotype. This chain's CDR3 is CASSPTLTGRNQPQHF. In DNA form, the CDR3 reads TGTGCCAGCAGTCCCACCCTGACAGGGCGAAATCAGCCCCAGCATTTT. The rearrangement joins TRBV28 to TRBJ1-5; 7 bases agree with TRBD1. Germline-derived CDR1 and CDR2 are MDHEN and SYDVKM. The CDR3 totals 16 residues. After removal of 5 bases from V and 4 bases from J, the junction contained 11 bases not matched to a gene. The whole variable domain, remainder taken from reference TRBV28 and TRBJ1-5, is DVKVTQSSRYLVKRTGEKVFLECVQDMDHENMFWYRQDPGLGLRLIYFSYDVKMKEKGDIPEGYSVSREKKERFSLILESASTNQTSMYLCASSPTLTGRNQPQHFGDGTRLSIL.

CDR3 amino acids: CASSSRQGEGYTF. The CDR3 DNA sequence: TGCGCCAGCAGCAGCAGACAGGGTGAAGGCTACACCTTC. The rearrangement joins TRBV5-1 to TRBJ1-2, with TRBD1 matching 7 bases. The CDR3 is 13 amino acids. CDR1 is SGHRS, CDR2 YFSETQ, per germline. The V segment lost 4 bases and the J segment 8 bases; nucleotides outside the gene matches: 8. Full variable domain (rest looked up from reference TRBV5-1 and TRBJ1-2): KAGVTQTPRYLIKTRGQQVTLSCSPISGHRSVSWYQQTPGQGLQFLFEYFSETQRNKGNFPGRFSGRQFSNSRSEMNVSTLELGDSALYLCASSSRQGEGYTFGSGTRLTVV.

A word on this clonotype: Just one base apart from a much larger clone, this may be a read error. J is TRBJ1-1 and V is TRBV12-3 or TRBV12-4; D gene ambiguous. The CDR3 spans 15 residues. V shed 2 bases and J shed 3 bases, with 13 bases lying between them. The CDR3 DNA reads TGTGCCAGCAGTTTACGGCCAGGCGGGGACACTGAAGCTTTCTTT. Its protein is CASSLRPGGDTEAFF.

The table lists this clonotype with a count of one. This could be a read error, since a much larger clone is one nucleotide away. V gene TRBV2 combines with J gene TRBJ1-1; D gene ambiguous. CDR3 size: 11 residues. From germline, CDR1 is SNHLY and CDR2 FYNNEI. The CDR3 DNA is TGTGTCTGCGGTGAACTGACTGAAGCTTTCTTT. It codes for CVCGELTEAFF.

The V and J genes are TRBV9 and TRBJ1-2; tentatively, D is TRBD1 (5 bases). Germline lookup yields CDR1 SGDLS and CDR2 YYNGEE. V lost 4 bases, J lost 2 bases, and 12 bases lay in between. This CDR3 has 14 amino acids. The CDR3 protein is CASSPKAGNYGYTF. Written as DNA, the CDR3 is TGTGCCAGCAGCCCCAAGGCAGGGAACTATGGCTACACCTTC.

The rearrangement joins TRBV20-1 to TRBJ1-4; 7 bases fit TRBD1. J lost 5 bases, V lost 6 bases, and 9 bases had no gene match. Germline V gene sequence: CDR1 DFQATT, CDR2 SNEGSKA (reference sequence). This CDR3 region has 14 residues. CDR3: CSAPTGDQNEKLFF. DNA for the CDR3: TGCAGTGCACCTACAGGGGATCAAAATGAAAAACTGTTTTTT.

This clonotype showed up just a few times. The chain carries TRBV12-3 or TRBV12-4 and TRBJ2-2; D possibly corresponds to TRBD2 (5 bases). Between the trimmed V and J ends, which lost 7 bases and 4 bases, there was a span of 13 bases. The CDR3 consists of 14 residues. CDR3 protein: CASTRTPSTGELFF. The DNA for the CDR3 is TGTGCCAGCACGAGGACTCCCTCCACCGGGGAGCTGTTTTTT.

V is TRBV3-1 and J is TRBJ1-2, with a tentative D call TRBD1 (5 bases). V gave up 1 base and J gave up 5 bases, with 17 bases separating them. Germline values: CDR1 LGHDT, CDR2 YNNKEL (reference sequence). The CDR3 consists of 16 residues. The CDR3 DNA reads as TGTGCCAGCAGCCAAGGGGGGTTTGGGCCGCTTTATGGCTACACCTTC. Encoded protein: CASSQGGFGPLYGYTF.

This clonotype was picked up many times. V and J are TRBV7-8 and TRBJ1-6, with 9 bases matching TRBD1. Germline CDR1 is SGHVS and CDR2 is FQNEAQ. V lost 4 bases and J lost 13; bases outside the gene matches: 11. This CDR3 contains 15 residues. This chain's CDR3 is CASSSLDRGSVPLHF. The CDR3 bases are TGTGCCAGCAGCTCCCTGGACAGGGGCTCCGTCCCCCTCCACTTT. Full variable domain (outside the CDR3, taken from reference TRBV7-8 and TRBJ1-6): GAGVSQSPRYKVAKRGQDVALRCDPISGHVSLFWYQQALGQGPEFLTYFQNEAQLDKSGLPSDRFFAERPEGSVSTLKIQRTQQEDSAVYLCASSSLDRGSVPLHFGNGTRLTVT.

The V call is TRBV5-1, the J call TRBJ1-1; D might be TRBD1 (5 bases). The germline V gene has CDR1 SGHRS and CDR2 YFSETQ. The CDR3 has 13 residues. V gave up 3 bases and J gave up 8 bases, with 14 bases separating them. The CDR3 region is CASSSVGAGEAFF. CDR3 DNA: TGCGCCAGCAGCTCGGTCGGGGCAGGGGAAGCTTTCTTT.

In DNA, the CDR3 is TGCGCCAGCAACCTCCCGGGACAGACTGAAGCTTTCTTT. This gives the protein CASNLPGQTEAFF. This chain uses TRBV5-1 with TRBJ1-1; TRBD1 agrees at 7 bases. Germline V lookup: CDR1 SGHRS, CDR2 YFSETQ. This CDR3 spans 13 amino acids. J lost 5 bases, V lost 6 bases, and 7 bases had no gene match. Combining the CDR3 with reference TRBV5-1 and TRBJ1-1 gives the whole variable domain KAGVTQTPRYLIKTRGQQVTLSCSPISGHRSVSWYQQTPGQGLQFLFEYFSETQRNKGNFPGRFSGRQFSNSRSEMNVSTLELGDSALYLCASNLPGQTEAFFGQGTRLTVV.

V usage is TRBV7-9 and J usage is TRBJ2-5, with 9 bases that match TRBD1. CDR1 SEHNR and CDR2 FQNEAQ come from the germline V gene (reference sequence). CDR3 length equals 16 residues. Trimming removed 6 bases from V and 2 bases from J; junction bases left unmatched: 10. DNA of the CDR3: TGTGCCAGCAGTGAGTCGGGACAGGGACGGCAAGAGACCCAGTACTTC. This encodes CASSESGQGRQETQYF.

In regard to this clonotype: The limits of the CDR3 on the DNA are not certain, so only TCRdb's listed CDR3 is given. The chain has TRBV11-1 and TRBJ2-1; the table calls TRBD1, which could not be checked here. In germline, CDR1 is SGHAT, CDR2 FQDESV (reference sequence). 17 amino acids form the CDR3, both terminal residues included. The CDR3 here is CASSFTGPPNFGNEQFF.

This clonotype turned up a few times. The rearrangement links TRBV5-5 to TRBJ1-2, with a tentative D call TRBD1 (6 bases). V lost 0 bases to trimming and J lost 5 bases, with 14 bases between them. The CDR3 loop spans 15 amino acids. Germline lookup yields CDR1 SGHKS and CDR2 YYEKEE (reference sequence). DNA for the CDR3: TGTGCCAGCAGCTTGGCTTCAGGGGATCGATATGGCTACACCTTC. It encodes CASSLASGDRYGYTF. Using reference TRBV5-5 and TRBJ1-2 for the parts outside the CDR3, the full variable domain is DAGVTQSPTHLIKTRGQQVTLRCSPISGHKSVSWYQQVLGQGPQFIFQYYEKEERGRGNFPDRFSARQFPNYSSELNVNALLLGDSALYLCASSLASGDRYGYTFGSGTRLTVV.

This clonotype appeared a single time. A read error may be the cause here, since a much bigger clone is one base away. This chain links TRBV2 with TRBJ1-4; 7 bases are shared with TRBD1. The germline gives CDR1 SNHLY, CDR2 FYNNEI. This CDR3 region has 15 residues. CDR3 in amino acids: CVSSRPGQSNEKLFF. The CDR3 bases are TGTGTCAGCAGCCGACCGGGACAGTCTAATGAAAAACTGTTTTTT.

V and J are TRBV11-2 and TRBJ1-4; TRBD1 matches 7 bases. Trimming removed 5 bases from V and 5 bases from J; junction bases left unmatched: 11. Germline V gene lookup returns CDR1 SGHAT and CDR2 FQNNGV. The CDR3 is 16 amino acids. CDR3 sequence: CASSPRTGAVNEKLFF. The DNA of the CDR3 is TGTGCCAGCAGCCCTAGAACAGGGGCGGTAAATGAAAAACTGTTTTTT.

J is TRBJ1-4 and V is TRBV4-1; tentatively, D is TRBD1 (6 bases). Germline V gene lookup returns CDR1 MGHRA and CDR2 YSYEKL. Trimming removed 4 bases at V and 2 bases at J, with 11 bases between. The CDR3 consists of 15 residues. The CDR3 region is CASSRGRGTNEKLFF. In nucleotides, the CDR3 is TGCGCCAGCAGCCGTGGAAGGGGGACTAATGAAAAACTGTTTTTT.

This clonotype was recorded a few times. The chain employs TRBV5-1 and TRBJ1-2, with D unclear. V was shortened by 5 bases and J by 2 bases, with 10 bases between the two germline ends. Germline assignment: CDR1 SGHRS and CDR2 YFSETQ. The CDR3 has 13 residues. The CDR3 protein is CASSGSSNYGYTF. The CDR3, as DNA: TGCGCCAGCAGTGGGTCCAGCAACTATGGCTACACCTTC.

This clonotype was recorded a few times. The chain joins TRBV6-2 or TRBV6-3 to TRBJ2-1; possibly TRBD2 for D (7 bases). CDR3 length: 14 amino acids. V was trimmed by 5 bases and J by 8 bases, leaving 16 bases between them. Germline loops: CDR1 MNHEY, CDR2 SVGEGT. CDR3: CASSPRRGGDEQFF. For the CDR3, the DNA is TGTGCCAGCAGTCCAAGGAGGGGGGGAGATGAGCAGTTCTTC.

With regard to this clonotype: A clone one base away is much larger, so this may be a read error. Here the CDR3 reads CASSDQGYGANALTF. The CDR3 bases are TGTGCCAGCAGTGACCAGGGGTATGGGGCCAACGCCCTGACTTTC. V is TRBV6-1 and J is TRBJ2-6; a weak D match, TRBD1 (6 bases). The CDR3 runs 15 residues. Germline CDR1 and CDR2: MNHNS and SASEGT.

Remarks on this clonotype: A read error is likely, as this CDR3 ends without the conserved phenylalanine or tryptophan. This sequence joins TRBV30 and TRBJ2-5; maybe TRBD1 (6 bases). Trimming stripped 1 base from V and 5 bases from J, with 8 bases between. Per germline, CDR1 GTSNPN and CDR2 SVGIG (reference sequence). The CDR3 loop spans 12 amino acids. This CDR3 reads CAWSDRDETQYY. CDR3 sequence (DNA): TGTGCCTGGAGTGACAGGGATGAGACCCAGTACTAC.

The sample holds a few counts of this clonotype. This chain connects TRBV20-1 to TRBJ1-5; 10 bases fit TRBD1. With V trimmed by 1 base and J by 2 bases, 5 bases remained unmatched. The V gene's germline CDR1 is DFQATT and CDR2 SNEGSKA (reference sequence). The CDR3 is made up of 16 amino acids. CDR3 bases: TGCAGTGCTAGAGCCCCCGGGACAGGGGGCAATCAGCCCCAGCATTTT. The encoded protein is CSARAPGTGGNQPQHF.

This chain uses TRBV12-3 or TRBV12-4 with TRBJ1-3; D is unclear. V lost 6 bases and J lost 4, with 19 bases in between. CDR3 size: 16 residues. This CDR3 reads CASSRETLEGGNTIYF. As DNA, the CDR3 is TGTGCCAGCAGCCGGGAGACCCTGGAAGGAGGAAACACCATATATTTT.

V usage is TRBV27 and J usage is TRBJ2-1; 7 bases map to TRBD1. Trimming cost V 5 bases and J 7 bases; bases outside gene matches: 8. Germline V lookup: CDR1 MNHEY, CDR2 SMNVEV (reference sequence). This CDR3 contains 14 residues. The CDR3 DNA is TGTGCCAGCAGTAAAAACAGGGGATGGAATGAGCAGTTCTTC. Protein: CASSKNRGWNEQFF.